This TCR beta chain was obtained from a study of T-cell reconstitution after alpha-beta-depleted transplantation in children. During its preparation, the TCRbeta library received unique molecular identifiers. In TCRdb, the PCR reads were re-called with MiXCR into one record per CDR3 protein. Of around 800,000 distinct CDR3 sequences listed, 15% to 20% are singletons. The ends were cut back, 1 base at V and 3 bases at J, with 7 bases in the middle. CDR3 length equals 13 residues. In this sample, this clonotype turned up many times. This clonotype originated in a male patient younger than 18 who had a stem cell transplant for acute lymphoblastic leukemia, so the T cells may come from the graft donor. The chain links TRBV12-3 or TRBV12-4 to TRBJ2-7; D gene uncertain. The specimen was PBMCs, mostly from graft donor cells, collected 360 days after TCRalphabeta/CD19-depleted stem cell transplant. The CDR3 sequence is CASSLDLHYEQYF. DNA of the CDR3: TGTGCCAGCAGTTTAGATCTTCACTACGAGCAGTACTTC.